Listed here is a single T cell receptor beta chain. The germline gene is not matched at one end of the junction; a read error may be the cause. This sample is part of a study of cytomegalovirus exposure and HLA in healthy donors. Germline values: CDR1 LGHNA, CDR2 YSLEER. The CDR3 covers 15 residues. 13 Jbeta primers and 60 Vbeta primers were used for the PCR. Measured with immunoSEQ multiplex PCR; TCRdb has only the in-frame clones, and not every one. The data hold about 170,000 clones, with 70% to 90% observed a single time. The clonotype originates from a man aged 30 to 45 in good health and CMV-seropositive. What was sequenced was PBMCs. The chain uses TRBV4-3 and TRBJ2-7; a weak D match, TRBD1 (6 bases). The CDR3 loop is CASSQAQGLSYEQYF. CDR3 nucleotide sequence: TGCGCCAGCAGTCAAGCGCAGGGGCTGTCCTACGAGCAGTACTTC.